The 30 T cell receptor beta chains listed next were all sequenced from one sample in a study of spatial heterogeneity in lung cancer. The time point was: blood at routine non-recurrence follow-up after resection. Sequencing of whole RNA from tumor, nontumor lung or frozen PBMC involved no sorting. In TCRdb, the 5' RACE reads were re-called with MiXCR into one record per CDR3 protein. Found here are 45,000 to 65,000 distinct CDR3 sequences, around 6.7% of them singletons; the top ten hold around 36%. Sequenced here: PBMCs, sampled at follow-up. These receptors were taken from a female donor with early-stage non-small cell lung cancer.

This clonotype was detected only a few times. The chain uses TRBV7-6 and TRBJ2-2, with 12 bases that match TRBD2. The V and J ends lost 4 bases and 5 bases, in that order; junction bases with no gene match: 5. This CDR3 is built from 16 residues. Germline CDR1 reads SGHVS; CDR2 reads FNYEAQ. As DNA, the CDR3 is TGTGCCAGCAGCTCCGGACTAGCGGGGAGGACCGGGGAGCTGTTTTTT. The encoded protein is CASSSGLAGRTGELFF.

This clonotype was seen only a few times. V gene TRBV6-5 combines with J gene TRBJ2-7, with TRBD1 matching over 8 bases. The CDR3 covers 14 residues. The junction had 9 bases not matched to a gene; V was cut back by 4 bases and J by 7 bases. CDR1 is MNHEY and CDR2 is SVGAGI in the germline V gene. CDR3: CASSSGTGPREQYF. Written as DNA, the CDR3 is TGTGCCAGCAGTTCCGGGACAGGCCCCCGGGAGCAGTACTTC.

In its sample, this clonotype was seen many times. V usage is TRBV20-1 and J usage is TRBJ1-2; D perhaps matches TRBD1 (6 bases). Trimming removed 0 bases at V and 2 bases at J, with 22 bases between. Per germline, CDR1 DFQATT and CDR2 SNEGSKA (reference sequence). The CDR3 is 18 amino acids. This CDR3 is CSARDRKAGGGWNYGYTF. CDR3 nucleotide sequence: TGCAGTGCTAGAGATCGAAAAGCTGGCGGGGGCTGGAACTATGGCTACACCTTC.

The sample holds a few counts of this clonotype. The V gene is TRBV20-1, the J gene TRBJ2-3, with a tentative D call TRBD2 (5 bases). The CDR3 covers 15 residues. V lost 3 bases, J lost 2 bases, and 15 bases lay in between. Germline loops: CDR1 DFQATT, CDR2 SNEGSKA (reference sequence). CDR3 DNA sequence: TGCAGTGCTAGCAGAGGGCAGGTGCCCACAGATACGCAGTATTTT. Its translation is CSASRGQVPTDTQYF.

In DNA form, the CDR3 reads TGTGCCAGCAGGGGGACAGGGGGCCCCGGGGAGCTGTTTTTT. Its protein product is CASRGTGGPGELFF. The gene calls are TRBV2 and TRBJ2-2; TRBD1 matches 12 bases. This CDR3 is 14 amino acids long. Per the germline V gene, CDR1 is SNHLY and CDR2 is FYNNEI. The J segment lost 6 bases and the V segment lost 6 bases, leaving 2 bases of the junction unmatched. Filled out from reference TRBV2 and TRBJ2-2, the complete variable domain reads EPEVTQTPSHQVTQMGQEVILRCVPISNHLYFYWYRQILGQKVEFLVSFYNNEISEKSEIFDDQFSVERPDGSNFTLKIRSTKLEDSAMYFCASRGTGGPGELFFGEGSRLTVL.

This clonotype came up many times. V usage is TRBV11-2 and J usage is TRBJ2-3; tentatively, D is TRBD2 (6 bases). Germline lookup yields CDR1 SGHAT and CDR2 FQNNGV. With 5 bases removed from V and 1 base from J, the gap between germline ends came to 16 bases. This CDR3 region has 16 residues. The CDR3 DNA reads as TGTGCCAGCAGCCTCAGACTGGGGGGAGGCACAGATACGCAGTATTTT. Amino acid sequence: CASSLRLGGGTDTQYF.

This clonotype occurred many times. The junction does not match germline at one end; this may be a read error. The CDR3 reads CASSWGAGELFF. Written as DNA, the CDR3 is TGTGCTAGCAGCTGGGGGGCCGGGGAGCTGTTTTTT. V usage is TRBV7-7 and J usage is TRBJ2-2; tentatively, D is TRBD2 (6 bases). This CDR3 is built from 12 residues. The germline V gene has CDR1 SSHAT and CDR2 FNYEAQ (reference sequence).

In its sample, this clonotype was seen many times. The chain employs TRBV24-1 and TRBJ2-1; no reliable D call. V gave up 9 bases and J gave up 4 bases, with 9 bases separating them. This CDR3 has 12 amino acids. Germline assignment: CDR1 KGHDR and CDR2 SFDVKD. This chain's CDR3 is CATEAQYNEQFF. CDR3 nucleotides: TGTGCCACCGAAGCCCAGTACAATGAGCAGTTCTTC.

There are many counts of this clonotype. The V and J genes are TRBV6-5 and TRBJ1-2, with D tentatively TRBD1 (5 bases). The V gene lost 8 bases and the J gene lost 2 bases, with 12 bases spanning the gap. This CDR3 spans 13 amino acids. CDR1 and CDR2 from the germline V gene are MNHEY and SVGAGI. Here the CDR3 reads CASCKTANYGYTF. The CDR3 DNA reads TGTGCCAGCTGTAAGACAGCAAACTATGGCTACACCTTC.

This clonotype was observed at least ten times. The chain couples TRBV24-1 to TRBJ2-7, with TRBD2 as a possible D gene (6 bases). This CDR3 has 15 amino acids. Trimming shortened V by 4 bases and J by 4 bases, and 16 bases separated the two germline ends. CDR1 and CDR2 (germline): KGHDR, SFDVKD. As DNA, the CDR3 is TGTGCCACCAGTGACAATAGAAATCGGGAGTACGAGCAGTACTTC. Its protein is CATSDNRNREYEQYF.

The chain carries TRBV6-5 and TRBJ2-5; D is undetermined. The CDR3 contains 16 residues. Trimming pared 6 bases from V and 1 base from J, leaving 18 bases between. CDR1 and CDR2 (germline): MNHEY, SVGAGI. The CDR3 nucleotides read TGTGCCAGCAGCTTCCGATCTGGTAGCTTCCAAGAGACCCAGTACTTC. Translation gives CASSFRSGSFQETQYF.

This clonotype was seen many times. V gene TRBV7-2 combines with J gene TRBJ2-4, with D perhaps TRBD1 (5 bases). Germline CDR1 and CDR2: SGHTA and FQGNSA. Trimming stripped 0 bases from V and 2 bases from J, with 11 bases between. This CDR3 region has 16 residues. In nucleotides, the CDR3 is TGTGCCAGCAGCTTAGCGCAGACAGCCTCCAAAAACATTCAGTACTTC. It is translated as CASSLAQTASKNIQYF.

This clonotype was picked up many times. The chain couples TRBV28 to TRBJ1-1, with unresolved D. The germline gives CDR1 MDHEN, CDR2 SYDVKM. The CDR3 consists of 13 residues. The germline V and J ends were trimmed by 5 bases and 1 base, with 8 bases remaining between them. CDR3 sequence (DNA): TGTGCCAGCAGTCTTACACCGAACACTGAAGCTTTCTTT. It codes for CASSLTPNTEAFF.

The genes are TRBV5-1 and TRBJ1-1; D might be TRBD1 (5 bases). Germline V gene lookup returns CDR1 SGHRS and CDR2 YFSETQ. V was trimmed by 2 bases and J by 0 bases, leaving 11 bases between them. This CDR3 region has 15 residues. The CDR3 DNA sequence: TGCGCCAGCAGCTTTAGGGGCACAATGAACACTGAAGCTTTCTTT. It yields the protein CASSFRGTMNTEAFF.

This clonotype was counted many times. This chain connects TRBV5-1 to TRBJ2-7, with 8 bases fitting TRBD2. CDR1 and CDR2 (germline): SGHRS, YFSETQ. The V gene end was trimmed by 8 bases and the J gene end by 0 bases; junction bases not matched to a gene: 16. CDR3 length: 17 residues. The DNA for the CDR3 is TGCGCCAGTAGAAACCCCATGGACAGCGGGAGCTCCTACGAGCAGTACTTC. Translated: CASRNPMDSGSSYEQYF.

This clonotype was counted ten times or more. The chain links TRBV28 to TRBJ2-3; D gene uncertain. The CDR3 covers 11 residues. Germline CDR1 reads MDHEN; CDR2 reads SYDVKM. With 5 bases removed from V and 2 bases from J, the gap between germline ends came to 2 bases. The CDR3 region is CASSTTDTQYF. The CDR3 DNA reads TGTGCCAGCAGTACCACAGATACGCAGTATTTT.

V gene TRBV6-1 combines with J gene TRBJ1-2; D is possibly TRBD1 (6 bases). CDR3 length: 14 amino acids. V was trimmed by 1 base and J by 4 bases, leaving 10 bases between them. The germline V gene has CDR1 MNHNS and CDR2 SASEGT. CDR3 sequence reads: CASSEEQGGYGYTF. DNA for the CDR3: TGTGCCAGCAGTGAAGAACAGGGCGGCTATGGCTACACCTTC.

This clonotype has more than one count but fewer than ten. The rearrangement links TRBV28 to TRBJ2-3; TRBD2 might be the D (5 bases). The CDR3 is 13 amino acids. Germline assignment: CDR1 MDHEN and CDR2 SYDVKM. Trimming removed 9 bases at V and 4 bases at J, with 14 bases between. CDR3 loop: CASTRMVPDTQYF. The CDR3 nucleotides are TGTGCCAGTACTAGAATGGTCCCAGATACGCAGTATTTT.

The J gene is TRBJ1-2, the V gene TRBV6-6; the D is unclear. CDR3 length: 14 residues. Germline V gene data show CDR1 as MNHNY and CDR2 as SVGAGI (reference sequence). The V and J ends lost 10 bases and 8 bases respectively, with 23 bases between them. The CDR3 coding sequence is TGTGCCACCAATCCCTCCGGAAGGGTAGAAGGCTACACCTTC. Its translation is CATNPSGRVEGYTF.

This clonotype was detected ten times or more. The V call is TRBV18, the J call TRBJ1-1, with D unclear. Germline CDR1 and CDR2: KGHSH and LQKENI. The CDR3 loop spans 18 amino acids. V lost 4 bases and J 0 bases, leaving 21 bases between the germline ends. CDR3 nucleotides: TGTGCCAGCTCACAATCCATCTGGGTAGGTCCCATGAACACTGAAGCTTTCTTT. It encodes CASSQSIWVGPMNTEAFF.

This clonotype was seen more than once but under ten times. J is TRBJ1-5 and V is TRBV15; D call uncertain. The CDR3 contains 16 residues. Trimming shortened V by 0 bases and J by 0 bases, and 9 bases separated the two germline ends. The germline V gene encodes CDR1 LNHNV and CDR2 YYDKDF (reference sequence). Written as DNA, the CDR3 is TGTGCCACCAGCAGAGACGGAGGTTATAGCAATCAGCCCCAGCATTTT. This codes for CATSRDGGYSNQPQHF.

The chain carries TRBV2 and TRBJ1-2, with D possibly matching TRBD1 (5 bases). This CDR3 is built from 14 residues. V shed 6 bases and J shed 0 bases, with 11 bases lying between them. Looked up from germline, CDR1 is SNHLY and CDR2 is FYNNEI. The CDR3, as DNA: TGTGCCAGCAGGGATAACAGGCCTAACTATGGCTACACCTTC. This codes for CASRDNRPNYGYTF.

This clonotype occurred many times. The chain carries TRBV2 and TRBJ1-6; TRBD1 matches at 12 bases. This CDR3 is built from 17 residues. The V segment lost 6 bases and the J segment 9 bases; nucleotides outside the gene matches: 12. CDR1 SNHLY and CDR2 FYNNEI come from the germline V gene. Written as DNA, the CDR3 is TGTGCCAGCAGCCATCCGGGACAGGGGGCTGGGTCTTCACCCCTCCACTTT. Encoded protein: CASSHPGQGAGSSPLHF.

CDR3 bases: TGTGCCAGCAGCAGAAAGGGGGCGGAGACCCAGTACTTC. This gives the protein CASSRKGAETQYF. V is TRBV7-3 and J is TRBJ2-5, with TRBD1 matching 7 bases. The CDR3 is made up of 13 amino acids. Germline values: CDR1 SGHTA, CDR2 FQGTGA. Trimming cost V 5 bases and J 5 bases; bases outside gene matches: 5. Full variable domain (remainder filled in from reference TRBV7-3 and TRBJ2-5): GAGVSQTPSNKVTEKGKYVELRCDPISGHTALYWYRQSLGQGPEFLIYFQGTGAADDSGLPNDRFFAVRPEGSVSTLKIQRTERGDSAVYLCASSRKGAETQYFGPGTRLLVL.

This clonotype was observed at least ten times. The V and J genes are TRBV3-1 and TRBJ1-1; no reliable D call. Trimming took 2 bases from V and 7 from J, leaving 5 bases between them. This CDR3 is built from 11 residues. The germline V gene has CDR1 LGHDT and CDR2 YNNKEL (reference sequence). The CDR3 here is CASSQYSEAFF. The CDR3 nucleotides are TGTGCCAGCAGCCAATACAGTGAAGCTTTCTTT.

A few counts support this clonotype. This rearrangement joins TRBV20-1 to TRBJ2-7; TRBD1 might be the D (6 bases). Germline CDR1 reads DFQATT; CDR2 reads SNEGSKA (reference sequence). This CDR3 has 15 residues. The ends were cut back, 0 bases at V and 4 bases at J, with 16 bases in the middle. CDR3 bases: TGCAGTGCTAGAGATCAGGGAGACAGGCCTTACGAGCAGTACTTC. Translated: CSARDQGDRPYEQYF.

This clonotype was counted many times. The chain links TRBV7-2 to TRBJ2-1; weak D call: TRBD2 (5 bases). The CDR3 totals 15 residues. V shed 4 bases and J shed 4 bases, with 14 bases lying between them. The germline CDR1 and CDR2 sequences are SGHTA and FQGNSA. CDR3 residues: CASSSPGRQYNEQFF. The CDR3 bases are TGTGCCAGCAGCTCTCCGGGGAGACAATACAATGAGCAGTTCTTC.

J is TRBJ2-3 and V is TRBV11-1; D ambiguous. From germline, CDR1 is SGHAT and CDR2 FQDESV (reference sequence). There are 14 residues in the CDR3. The V end was cut by 5 bases, the J end by 6 bases, with 15 bases between. The chain's CDR3 is CASSPASSQDTQYF. For the CDR3, the DNA is TGTGCCAGCAGCCCAGCTTCATCACAGGATACGCAGTATTTT.

This clonotype was detected many times. The gene calls are TRBV7-2 and TRBJ2-1, with 11 bases that match TRBD2. Trimming took 6 bases from V and 4 from J; bases not matched to a gene: 14. From germline, CDR1 is SGHTA and CDR2 FQGNSA. This CDR3 is 18 amino acids long. The CDR3 loop reads CASSFQVLAGGSYNEQFF. In DNA, the CDR3 is TGTGCCAGCAGTTTCCAGGTCCTAGCGGGGGGATCTTACAATGAGCAGTTCTTC.

This clonotype was detected many times. The rearrangement links TRBV6-5 to TRBJ2-1, with D perhaps being TRBD1 or TRBD2 (5 bases each). V shed 2 bases and J shed 9 bases, with 14 bases lying between them. The CDR3 totals 14 residues. Germline CDR1 reads MNHEY; CDR2 reads SVGAGI. CDR3 DNA sequence: TGTGCCAGCAGTTACGGGACCCACACGGGTGAGCAGTTCTTC. Amino acids: CASSYGTHTGEQFF.